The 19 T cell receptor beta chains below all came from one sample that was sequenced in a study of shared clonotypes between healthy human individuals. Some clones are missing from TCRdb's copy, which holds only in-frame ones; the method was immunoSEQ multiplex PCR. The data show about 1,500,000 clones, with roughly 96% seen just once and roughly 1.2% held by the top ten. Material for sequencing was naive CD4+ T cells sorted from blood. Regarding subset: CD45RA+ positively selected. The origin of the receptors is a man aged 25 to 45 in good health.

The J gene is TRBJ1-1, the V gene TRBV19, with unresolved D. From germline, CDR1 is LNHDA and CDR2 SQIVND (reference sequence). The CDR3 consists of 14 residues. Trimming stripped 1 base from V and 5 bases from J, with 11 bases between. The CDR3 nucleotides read TGTGCCAGTAGTATAGTGGCAGCAAGGACTGAAGCTTTCTTT. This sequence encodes CASSIVAARTEAFF.

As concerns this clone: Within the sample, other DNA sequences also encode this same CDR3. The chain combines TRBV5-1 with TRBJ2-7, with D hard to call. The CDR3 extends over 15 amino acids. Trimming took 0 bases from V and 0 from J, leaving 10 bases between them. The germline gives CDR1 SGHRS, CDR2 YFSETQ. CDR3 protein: CASSLGGTYSYEQYF. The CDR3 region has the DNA TGCGCCAGCAGCTTGGGAGGAACCTACTCCTACGAGCAGTACTTC.

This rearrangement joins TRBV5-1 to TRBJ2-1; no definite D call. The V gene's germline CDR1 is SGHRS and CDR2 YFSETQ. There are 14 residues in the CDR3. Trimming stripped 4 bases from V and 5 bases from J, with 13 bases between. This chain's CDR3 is CASSTRPADNEQFF. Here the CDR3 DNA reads TGCGCCAGCAGCACACGACCCGCGGACAATGAGCAGTTCTTC.

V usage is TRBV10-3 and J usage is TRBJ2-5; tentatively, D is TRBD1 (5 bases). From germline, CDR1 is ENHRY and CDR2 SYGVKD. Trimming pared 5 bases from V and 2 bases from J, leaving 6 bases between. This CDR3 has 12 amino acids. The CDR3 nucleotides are TGTGCCATCAGTCAGGGTCAAGAGACCCAGTACTTC. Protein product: CAISQGQETQYF.

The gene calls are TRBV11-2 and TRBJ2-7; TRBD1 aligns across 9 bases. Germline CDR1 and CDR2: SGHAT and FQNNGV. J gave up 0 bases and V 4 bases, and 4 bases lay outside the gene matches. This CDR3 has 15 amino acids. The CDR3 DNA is TGTGCCAGCAGCTATAGGGGACAGGGCTCCTACGAGCAGTACTTC. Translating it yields CASSYRGQGSYEQYF. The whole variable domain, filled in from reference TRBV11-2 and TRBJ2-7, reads EAGVAQSPRYKIIEKRQSVAFWCNPISGHATLYWYQQILGQGPKLLIQFQNNGVVDDSQLPKDRFSAERLKGVDSTLKIQPAKLEDSAVYLCASSYRGQGSYEQYFGPGTRLTVT.

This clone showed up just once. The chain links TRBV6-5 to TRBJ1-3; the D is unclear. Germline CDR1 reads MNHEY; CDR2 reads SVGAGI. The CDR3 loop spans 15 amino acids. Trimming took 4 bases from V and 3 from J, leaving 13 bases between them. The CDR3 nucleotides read TGTGCCAGCAGTTTACTAGGACTGGGTGGAAACACCATATATTTT. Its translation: CASSLLGLGGNTIYF.

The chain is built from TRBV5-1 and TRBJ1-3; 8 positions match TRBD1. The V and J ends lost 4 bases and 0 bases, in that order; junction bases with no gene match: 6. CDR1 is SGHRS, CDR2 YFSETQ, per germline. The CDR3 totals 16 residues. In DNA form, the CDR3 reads TGCGCCAGCAGCGTGACAGGGGCCTTCTCTGGAAACACCATATATTTT. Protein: CASSVTGAFSGNTIYF.

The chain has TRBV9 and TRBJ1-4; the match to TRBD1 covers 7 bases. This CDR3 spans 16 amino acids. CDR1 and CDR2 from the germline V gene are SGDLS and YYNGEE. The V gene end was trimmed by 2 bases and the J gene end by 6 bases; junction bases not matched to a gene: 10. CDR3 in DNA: TGTGCCAGCAGCGTGGGCCAGGGGGTGGGAGATGAAAAACTGTTTTTT. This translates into CASSVGQGVGDEKLFF.

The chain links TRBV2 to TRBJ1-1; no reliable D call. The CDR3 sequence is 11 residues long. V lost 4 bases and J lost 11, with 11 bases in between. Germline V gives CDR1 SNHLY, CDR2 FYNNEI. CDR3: CASSVRGNAFF. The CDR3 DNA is TGTGCCAGCAGTGTTCGGGGTAACGCTTTCTTT.

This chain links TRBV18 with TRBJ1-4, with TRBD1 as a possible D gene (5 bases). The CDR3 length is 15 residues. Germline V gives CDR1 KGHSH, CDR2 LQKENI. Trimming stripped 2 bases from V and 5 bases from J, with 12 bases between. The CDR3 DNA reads TGTGCCAGCTCACCAACGAAAGGGGTGAATGAAAAACTGTTTTTT. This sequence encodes CASSPTKGVNEKLFF.

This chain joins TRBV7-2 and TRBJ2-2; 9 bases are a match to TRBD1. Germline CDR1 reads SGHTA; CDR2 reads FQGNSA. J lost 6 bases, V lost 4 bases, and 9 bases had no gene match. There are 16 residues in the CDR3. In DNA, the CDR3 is TGTGCCAGCAGCTCCCAAGGGACAGGGTTATCCGGGGAGCTGTTTTTT. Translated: CASSSQGTGLSGELFF.

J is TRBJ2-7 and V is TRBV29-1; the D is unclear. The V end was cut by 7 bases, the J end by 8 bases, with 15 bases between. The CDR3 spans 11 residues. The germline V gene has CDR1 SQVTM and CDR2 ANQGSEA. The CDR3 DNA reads TGCAGCGGTTTGCCGGCGGCGAAGCAGTACTTC. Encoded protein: CSGLPAAKQYF.

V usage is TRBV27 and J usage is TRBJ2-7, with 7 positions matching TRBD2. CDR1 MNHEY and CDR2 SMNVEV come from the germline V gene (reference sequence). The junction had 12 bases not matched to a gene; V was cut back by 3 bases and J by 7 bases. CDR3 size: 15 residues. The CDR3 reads CASSLALAPGLEQYF. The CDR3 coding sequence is TGTGCCAGCAGTTTGGCCCTAGCGCCGGGACTAGAGCAGTACTTC.

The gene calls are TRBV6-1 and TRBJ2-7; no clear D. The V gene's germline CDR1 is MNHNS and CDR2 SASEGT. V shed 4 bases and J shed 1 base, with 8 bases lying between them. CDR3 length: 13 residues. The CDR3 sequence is CASSVTRSYEQYF. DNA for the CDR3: TGTGCCAGCAGTGTTACCAGATCCTACGAGCAGTACTTC.

The CDR3 region has the DNA TGCGCCAGCAGCTTGGCAGGGACAGGGGGCGCCTCGAGTACCGGGGAGCTGTTTTTT. Residues: CASSLAGTGGASSTGELFF. The J gene is TRBJ2-2, the V gene TRBV5-1; 12 bases fit TRBD1. This CDR3 is built from 19 residues. The J segment lost 5 bases and the V segment lost 0 bases, leaving 11 bases of the junction unmatched. CDR1 and CDR2 (germline): SGHRS, YFSETQ.

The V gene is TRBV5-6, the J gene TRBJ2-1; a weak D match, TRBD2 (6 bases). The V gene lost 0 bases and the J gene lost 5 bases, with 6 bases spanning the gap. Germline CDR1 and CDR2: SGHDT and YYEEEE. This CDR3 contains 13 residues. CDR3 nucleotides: TGTGCCAGCAGCTTGGGACTAGACAATGAGCAGTTCTTC. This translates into CASSLGLDNEQFF.

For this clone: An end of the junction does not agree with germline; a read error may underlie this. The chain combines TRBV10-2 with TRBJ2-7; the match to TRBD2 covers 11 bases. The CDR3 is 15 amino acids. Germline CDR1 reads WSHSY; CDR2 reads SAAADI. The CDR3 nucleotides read TGCGCAAGCAGGAAGCCTAGCGGGAGGTTCGACGAGCAGTACTTC. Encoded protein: CASRKPSGRFDEQYF.

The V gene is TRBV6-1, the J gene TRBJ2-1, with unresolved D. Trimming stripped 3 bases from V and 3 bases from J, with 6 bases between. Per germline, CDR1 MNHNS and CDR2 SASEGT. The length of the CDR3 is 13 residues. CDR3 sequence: CASSEGNYNEQFF. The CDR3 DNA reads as TGTGCCAGCAGTGAGGGTAACTACAATGAGCAGTTCTTC.

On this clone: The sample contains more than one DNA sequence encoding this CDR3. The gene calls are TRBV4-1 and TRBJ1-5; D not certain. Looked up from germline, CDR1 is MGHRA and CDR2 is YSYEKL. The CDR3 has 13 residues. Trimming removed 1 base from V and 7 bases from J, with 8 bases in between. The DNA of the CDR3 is TGCGCCAGCAGCCAAGTAGGGAGGCAGCCCCAGCATTTT. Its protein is CASSQVGRQPQHF.